These 9 T cell receptor beta chains were all obtained from the same sample, sequenced in a study of control samples from healthy donors and cancer patients. Here immunoSEQ multiplex PCR was the method, and the copy in TCRdb shows in-frame clones only, minus some. The sample yields 230,000 or so clones, roughly 94% seen once. Specimen: blood. The receptor source for this set is a man in his fifties or sixties in good health.

V is TRBV19 and J is TRBJ2-2; 7 nucleotides agree with TRBD2. This CDR3 spans 16 amino acids. CDR1 is LNHDA, CDR2 SQIVND, per germline (reference sequence). V lost 5 bases, J lost 0 bases, and 6 bases stayed unmatched. CDR3 protein: CASSRNGGTNTGELFF. The CDR3 nucleotides read TGTGCCAGTAGTCGCAACGGGGGGACGAACACCGGGGAGCTGTTTTTT.

This clone occurred once. This chain connects TRBV3-1 (or the pseudogene TRBV3-2) to TRBJ1-1; TRBD1 matches at 11 bases. Unmatched junction bases numbered 8, after V lost 1 base and J lost 10 bases. Germline assignment: CDR1 LGHDT and CDR2 YNNKEL (reference sequence). This CDR3 region has 15 residues. The DNA of the CDR3 is TGTGCCAGCAGCCAAGCTGGGACAGGGGGTAAGGGAGCTTTCTTT. Its translation is CASSQAGTGGKGAFF.

The J gene is TRBJ1-4, the V gene TRBV5-4; D gene uncertain. Germline V gives CDR1 SGHNT, CDR2 YYREEE (reference sequence). The V and J ends lost 0 bases and 11 bases respectively, with 11 bases between them. The CDR3 spans 13 residues. This CDR3 is CASSLVGDDKLFF. CDR3 coding DNA: TGTGCCAGCAGCTTGGTTGGAGACGACAAACTGTTTTTT.

The chain joins TRBV11-2 to TRBJ1-3; tentative D call: TRBD1 (6 bases). Germline CDR1 SGHAT, CDR2 FQNNGV. This CDR3 is built from 13 residues. V lost 5 bases and J lost 5, with 10 bases in between. The CDR3 sequence: CASSRGHRNTIYF. CDR3 nucleotide sequence: TGTGCCAGCAGCCGGGGACATCGAAACACCATATATTTT.

The chain employs TRBV6-2 or TRBV6-3 and TRBJ1-6; D is uncertain. There are 12 residues in the CDR3. Between the trimmed V and J ends, which lost 5 bases and 11 bases, there was a span of 10 bases. The V gene's germline CDR1 is MNHEY and CDR2 SVGEGT. The CDR3 DNA is TGTGCCAGCAGTGCTCGGACTACACCCCTCCACTTT. Protein sequence: CASSARTTPLHF.

The chain is built from TRBV27 and TRBJ2-7, with 7 bases aligning to TRBD1. Trimming removed 11 bases from V and 0 bases from J; junction bases left unmatched: 10. The CDR3 length is 14 residues. Germline loops: CDR1 MNHEY, CDR2 SMNVEV (reference sequence). This CDR3 is CASTLRDSSYEQYV. CDR3 nucleotide sequence: TGTGCCTCCACCCTCCGGGACAGCTCCTACGAGCAGTACGTC.

The chain employs TRBV11-1 and TRBJ1-2, with D perhaps matching TRBD1 (6 bases). Per germline, CDR1 SGHAT and CDR2 FQDESV (reference sequence). The CDR3 runs 12 residues. Trimming left V 5 bases short and J 8 bases short, with 12 bases between. The CDR3 sequence: CASSPQGSGYTF. As DNA, the CDR3 is TGTGCCAGCAGCCCCCAGGGGAGCGGCTACACCTTC.

This chain joins TRBV6-6 and TRBJ1-2, with TRBD1 identical over 9 bases. V lost 4 bases to trimming and J lost 5 bases; unmatched junction nucleotides: 5. The length of the CDR3 is 14 residues. From germline, CDR1 is MNHNY and CDR2 SVGAGI (reference sequence). The CDR3 DNA reads as TGTGCCAGCAGTTCCACACAGGGGGCGTATGGCTACACCTTC. Translation gives CASSSTQGAYGYTF.

The chain uses TRBV14 and TRBJ1-6; no clear D. V was shortened by 1 base and J by 6 bases, with 4 bases between the two germline ends. In germline, CDR1 is SGHDN, CDR2 FVKESK. The CDR3 is 13 amino acids. The CDR3 DNA reads TGTGCCAGCAGCCAAGGGGTTAATTCACCCCTCCACTTT. This codes for CASSQGVNSPLHF.